This T cell receptor (beta chain) was obtained from a study of PD-L1 blockade in urothelial cancer. CDR1 is MDHEN, CDR2 SYDVKM, per germline. This CDR3 comprises 14 residues. V trimming: 5 bases; J trimming: 4 bases; junction bases outside the gene matches: 4. Specified time point: pretreatment peripheral blood. Synthetically made TCR analog templates were put into each PCR as spikes. Sequenced by immunoSEQ multiplex PCR; TCRdb stores in-frame clones only, minus some. Among 130,000 or so clones listed, 65% to 85% were seen once. This receptor was obtained from a middle-aged man with urothelial cancer. This material consisted of PBMCs, taken around atezolizumab (anti-PD-L1) treatment. The chain combines TRBV28 with TRBJ1-3; 8 bases are shared with TRBD1. CDR3 in amino acids: CASSRTGPGNTIYF. The CDR3 DNA reads as TGTGCCAGCAGTCGGACAGGGCCCGGAAACACCATATATTTT.